This TCR beta chain is from a study of blood T cell repertoires in COVID-19 (dated by TCRdb to 2019 to 2021). Turning to the overall study: Collaborator samples came from the United States, Italy and Spain and covered acute and convalescent phases of COVID-19. The prospective study material was composed of cDNA or gDNA derived from T cells, B-cell-depleted T cells, or PBMCs. Deeply sampled blood TCRbeta repertoires from subjects exposed to, actively infected with, or recovered from COVID-19 were included in the dataset. The repertoires were made available in a free public database intended to serve as a resource for research on the immune response to SARS-CoV-2. Samples came from the ongoing ImmuneRACE study (first 160 participants) plus 1,254 subjects from 6 global collaborators. A de-identified subject ID, COVID-19 status, age in years and sex were almost always included in the sample metadata. HLA class I and class II types, where available, came from metadata supplied by the sample provider rather than from assay-based typing.

Remarks on this clone: This receptor's antigen is unknown. No base-level quality is on record; no much larger clone is a single base apart.

The junction carries 15 bases between V and J, which are trimmed by 3 bases and 9 bases respectively. The CDR3 covers 15 residues, taking in both the cysteine and the phenylalanine. Of all the DNA, just the CDR3 is kept, 45 bases in frame from base 1. The germline V gene specifies MNHNS as CDR1 and SASEGT as CDR2. The immunoSEQ Assay, a bias-controlled multiplex PCR, was used to amplify TCRbeta CDR3 regions from genomic DNA. Regarding the original processing steps: The number of nucleated cells in each sample was estimated by amplification of reference gene primers within the assay. To quantify the absolute abundance of each unique TCRbeta CDR3 rearrangement, sequence reads were collapsed and filtered. For each sample, productive Simpson clonality was calculated by taking the square root of Simpson's diversity index across productive rearrangements. This immuneACCESS table, as held by TCRdb, lists in-frame sequences with V and J called but not all clones. Of the missing ones, under half trace to an unresolved V gene in checked studies; the others have no known cause. The V and J calls and clone size are taken from that table; D and trimming were inferred from the DNA. The sample table shows roughly 150,000 clones, and about four fifths are seen once. Of the sample, approximately 11% is held by the ten largest clones.

Study-wide conclusions, independent of this receptor: The quantity of clinical and demographic metadata differed by source and by participant and was supplied without curation.

Each collaborating institution followed its own protocols to collect whole blood in K2EDTA tubes. For TCRbeta analysis, collaborators shipped samples in one of three forms: frozen whole blood, isolated PBMCs, or DNA extracted from either of those sample types. This chain is built from TRBV6-1 and TRBJ1-6; matching of 5 bases hints at TRBD1 as the D gene. The TCR sequence derives from a man in his 60s with active or convalescent COVID-19. The sample taken for sequencing was peripheral blood. The sequenced DNA is TGTGCCAGCAGTGACCAAGTGTCCCAGGGTTCACCCCTCCACTTT. This is translated as CASSDQVSQGSPLHF.